Listed below are T cell receptor beta chains from one sample, sequenced in a study of blood T cells in healthy people across ages. Each CDR3 protein gets one entry after TCRdb re-called the 5' RACE reads with MiXCR. The data show under 2,000,000 distinct CDR3 sequences, around half seen once. The sequenced sample was blood. The receptors shown here come from a woman aged 40 to 55 in good health. The CDR3 runs from the conserved cysteine through the conserved F or W. The order of the fields is V gene, CDR3 length, CDR3 protein.

>TRBV28|11
CASRWGGELFF
>TRBV12-3/TRBV12-4|20
CASSPRSRTGGVGSNQPQHF
>TRBV5-1|15
CASSHVPGQGGGQFF
>TRBV15|15
CATSRDPLGNTEAFF
>TRBV2|14
CASGLVAVAAEQFF
>TRBV20-1|14
CSAPEGWGAGGYTF
>TRBV7-7|18
CASGLRPGLAVIRDTQYF
>TRBV12-3/TRBV12-4|16
CASSLVFRDGKNIQYF
>TRBV3-1|18
CASSPTSGRAGSYNEQFF
>TRBV2|15
CASSEGQGNPYEQYF
>TRBV4-2|15
CASSQGTSGSDTRYF
>TRBV29-1|11
CSVEDSGIQYF
>TRBV4-1|16
CASSQDPINRPYGYTF
>TRBV6-2/TRBV6-3|15
CASSPPQGAVNEQFF
>TRBV20-1|14
CSARRGAGSYEQYF
>TRBV12-3/TRBV12-4|14
CASSFRITTDTQYF
>TRBV7-2|15
CASSFRDRGLSEQFF
>TRBV28|14
CASSLHPQNTEAFF
>TRBV7-8|13
CASSRITYNEQFF
>TRBV5-1|16
CASSTGTGQGQYEQYF